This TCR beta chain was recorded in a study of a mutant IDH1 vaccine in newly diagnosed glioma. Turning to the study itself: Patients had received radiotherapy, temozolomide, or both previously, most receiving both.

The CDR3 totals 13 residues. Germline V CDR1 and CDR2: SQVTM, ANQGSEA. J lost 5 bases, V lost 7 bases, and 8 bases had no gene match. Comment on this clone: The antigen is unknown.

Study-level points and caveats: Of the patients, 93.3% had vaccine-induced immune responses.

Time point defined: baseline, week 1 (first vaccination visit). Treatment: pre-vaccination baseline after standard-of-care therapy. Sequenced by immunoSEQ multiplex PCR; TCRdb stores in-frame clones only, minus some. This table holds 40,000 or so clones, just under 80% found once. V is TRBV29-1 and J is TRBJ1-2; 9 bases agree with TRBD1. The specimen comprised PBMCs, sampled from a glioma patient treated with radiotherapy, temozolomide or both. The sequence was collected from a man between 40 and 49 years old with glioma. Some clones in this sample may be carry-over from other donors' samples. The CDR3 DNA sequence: TGCAGCGCCGCACAGGGGGCAAGATATGGCTACACCTTC. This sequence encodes CSAAQGARYGYTF.